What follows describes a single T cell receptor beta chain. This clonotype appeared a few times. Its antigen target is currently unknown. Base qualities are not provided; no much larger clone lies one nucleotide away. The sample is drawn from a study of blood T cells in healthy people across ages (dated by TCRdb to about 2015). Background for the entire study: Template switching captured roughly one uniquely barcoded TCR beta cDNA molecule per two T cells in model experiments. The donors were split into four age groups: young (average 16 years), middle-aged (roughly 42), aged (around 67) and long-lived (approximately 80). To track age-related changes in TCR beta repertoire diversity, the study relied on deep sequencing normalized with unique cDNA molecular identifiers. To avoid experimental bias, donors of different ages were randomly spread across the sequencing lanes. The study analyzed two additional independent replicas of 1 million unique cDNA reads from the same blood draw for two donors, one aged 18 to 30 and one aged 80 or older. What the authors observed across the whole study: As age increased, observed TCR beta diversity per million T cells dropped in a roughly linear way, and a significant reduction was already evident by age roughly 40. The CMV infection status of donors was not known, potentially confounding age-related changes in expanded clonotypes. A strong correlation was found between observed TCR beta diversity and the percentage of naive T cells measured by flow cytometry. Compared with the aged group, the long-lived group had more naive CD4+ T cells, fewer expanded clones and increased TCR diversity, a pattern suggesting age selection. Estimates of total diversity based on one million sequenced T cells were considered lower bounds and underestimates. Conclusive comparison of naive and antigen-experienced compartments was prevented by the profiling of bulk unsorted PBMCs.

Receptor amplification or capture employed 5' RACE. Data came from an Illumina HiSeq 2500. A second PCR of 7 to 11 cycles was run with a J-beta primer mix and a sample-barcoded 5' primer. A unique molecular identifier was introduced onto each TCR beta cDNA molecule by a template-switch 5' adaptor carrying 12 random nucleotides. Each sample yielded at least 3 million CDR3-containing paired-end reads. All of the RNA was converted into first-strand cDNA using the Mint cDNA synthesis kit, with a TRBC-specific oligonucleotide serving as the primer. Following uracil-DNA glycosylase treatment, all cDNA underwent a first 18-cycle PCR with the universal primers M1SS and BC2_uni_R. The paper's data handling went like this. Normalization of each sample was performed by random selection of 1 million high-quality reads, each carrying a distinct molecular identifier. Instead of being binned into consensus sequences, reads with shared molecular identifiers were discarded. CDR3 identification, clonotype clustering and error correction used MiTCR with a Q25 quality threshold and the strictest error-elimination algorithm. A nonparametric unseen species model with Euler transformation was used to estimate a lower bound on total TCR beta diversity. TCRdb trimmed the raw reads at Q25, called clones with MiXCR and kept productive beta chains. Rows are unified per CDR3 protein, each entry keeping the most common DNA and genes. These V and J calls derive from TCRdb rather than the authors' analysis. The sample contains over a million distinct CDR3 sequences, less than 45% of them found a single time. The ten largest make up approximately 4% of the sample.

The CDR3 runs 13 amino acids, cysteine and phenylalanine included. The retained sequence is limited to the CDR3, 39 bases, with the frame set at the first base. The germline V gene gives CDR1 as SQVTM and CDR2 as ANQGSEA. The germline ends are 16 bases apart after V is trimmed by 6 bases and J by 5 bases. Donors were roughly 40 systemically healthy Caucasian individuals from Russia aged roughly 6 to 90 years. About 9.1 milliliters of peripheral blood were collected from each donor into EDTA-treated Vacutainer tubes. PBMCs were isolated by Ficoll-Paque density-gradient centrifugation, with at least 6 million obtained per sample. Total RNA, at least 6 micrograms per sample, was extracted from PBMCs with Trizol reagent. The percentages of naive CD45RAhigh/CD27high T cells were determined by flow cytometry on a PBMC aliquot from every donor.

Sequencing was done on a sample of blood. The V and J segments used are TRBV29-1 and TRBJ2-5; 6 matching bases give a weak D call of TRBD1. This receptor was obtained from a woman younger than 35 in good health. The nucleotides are TGCAGCGTCCGGACAGACAATAGGGAGACCCAGTACTTC. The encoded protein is CSVRTDNRETQYF.